This T cell receptor (beta chain) stems from a study of blood T cell repertoires in COVID-19. Study details: In each case, the material was cDNA or gDNA derived from T cells, B-cell-depleted T cells, or PBMCs.

This clone was detected ten times or more. CDR1 MNHNY and CDR2 SVGAGI come from the germline V gene (reference sequence). V was trimmed by 5 bases and J by 0 bases, leaving 11 bases between them. The CDR3 runs 14 residues. Authors' data handling: Reference gene primer amplification yielded estimated nucleated cell counts. This table comes from immunoSEQ multiplex PCR, and its TCRdb copy is limited to in-frame clones, with some not included. V, J and clone size are those of that table, while D and trimming were read from the DNA. The data show some 150,000 clones, with 80% to 85% seen just once and 3.5% to 4.5% held by the top ten.

The sequence derives from a woman in her sixties with acute or convalescent COVID-19. The chain couples TRBV6-6 to TRBJ2-7, with a possible D match to TRBD2 (5 bases). Specimen: peripheral blood. The CDR3 sequence is CASSEEASSYEQYF. In DNA form, the CDR3 reads TGTGCCAGCAGTGAGGAGGCGAGCTCCTACGAGCAGTACTTC.